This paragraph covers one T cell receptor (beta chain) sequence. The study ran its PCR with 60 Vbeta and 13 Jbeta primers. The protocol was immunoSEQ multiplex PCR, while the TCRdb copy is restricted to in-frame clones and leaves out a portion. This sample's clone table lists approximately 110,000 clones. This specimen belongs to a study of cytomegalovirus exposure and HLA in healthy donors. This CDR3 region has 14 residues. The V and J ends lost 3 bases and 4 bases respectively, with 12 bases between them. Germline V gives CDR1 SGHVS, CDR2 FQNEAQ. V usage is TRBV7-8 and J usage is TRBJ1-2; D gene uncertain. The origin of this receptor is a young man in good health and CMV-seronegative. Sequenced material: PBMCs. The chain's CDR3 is CASSFFKEGYGYTF. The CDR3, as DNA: TGTGCCAGCAGCTTTTTTAAGGAGGGCTATGGCTACACCTTC.